This is a list of T cell receptor beta chains from one sample in a study of OX40 agonist ivuxolimab in advanced cancers. The data were produced by immunoSEQ multiplex PCR, yet TCRdb's version contains in-frame clones alone and is incomplete. The data contain 74,000 or so clones, roughly 90% of them singletons. The sample in question was CD4+ or CD8+ T cells sorted from blood, obtained in a trial of the OX40 agonist ivuxolimab. The receptor source for this set is an adult with an advanced solid tumor such as melanoma, head and neck, liver or kidney cancer. The CDR3 runs from the conserved cysteine through the conserved F or W. The order of the fields is D gene, J gene, V gene, clone size, CDR3 DNA, CDR3 protein. A D gene is named only where the DNA matches it firmly. Rows give clone size only sometimes, using once, few, many, or a class for an expanded clone.

TRBD1,TRBJ2-1,TRBV19,NA,TGTGCCAGTAGTATAGGTGGACAGGGTAAGAATGAGCAGTTCTTC,CASSIGGQGKNEQFF
TRBD2,TRBJ2-1,TRBV5-1,once,TGCGCCAGCAGCTCTAGCGGGGGGACTCCCTCCAATGAGCAGTTCTTC,CASSSSGGTPSNEQFF
NA,TRBJ2-1,TRBV13,NA,TGTGCCAGCAGCTGGCGCCGGGGGCGGCCAGGAAATGAGCAGTTCTTC,CASSWRRGRPGNEQFF
NA,TRBJ2-5,TRBV7-9,NA,TGTGCCAGCAGACCAGACAGGGAGGGGACCCAGTACTTC,CASRPDREGTQYF
NA,TRBJ1-2,TRBV6-1,NA,TGTGCCAGCATGATCCTCAGGGGAAGCGGTGGCTACACCTTC,CASMILRGSGGYTF
NA,TRBJ2-6,TRBV6-1,NA,TGTGCCACTTGGGGATACTCTGGGGCCAACGTCCTGACTTTC,CATWGYSGANVLTF
TRBD1,TRBJ1-5,TRBV19,NA,TGTGCCAGTAGTATAAAGACAGGGAAACAGCCCCAGCATTTT,CASSIKTGKQPQHF
NA,TRBJ2-5,TRBV18,NA,TGTGCCAGCTCACCGCGACGCACGACGGAGACCCAGTACTTC,CASSPRRTTETQYF
NA,TRBJ2-3,TRBV5-4,NA,TGTGCCAGCACCTCTTTCCGGGACGCCGGGGATACGCAGTATTTT,CASTSFRDAGDTQYF
NA,TRBJ2-7,TRBV28,once,TGTGCCATCGGAAGAGGGTCATTCTACGAGCAGTACTTC,CAIGRGSFYEQYF
TRBD1,TRBJ2-7,TRBV28,NA,TGTGCCAGCAGTTTATGGGGGACAGGGGGGTTACGCGAGCAGTACTTC,CASSLWGTGGLREQYF
TRBD1,TRBJ2-3,TRBV5-1,NA,TGCGCCAGCAGCCAGACAGGGGTGGGCACAGATACGCAGTATTTT,CASSQTGVGTDTQYF
TRBD1,TRBJ2-3,TRBV18,NA,TGTGCCAGCACGGAACAGGGGTTCACAGATACGCAGTATTTT,CASTEQGFTDTQYF
TRBD1,TRBJ2-2,TRBV10-2,NA,TGCGCCAGCAGTAGGGGGCGCATCGGGGAGCTGTTTTTT,CASSRGRIGELFF
TRBD1,TRBJ1-5,TRBV6-6,NA,TGTGCCAGTAACGACAGGGCAAGTCAGCCCCAGCATTTT,CASNDRASQPQHF
TRBD2,TRBJ2-7,TRBV18,NA,TGTGCCAGCTCTCCGCGACTAGCGGGAGGACTCCTACAGTACTTC,CASSPRLAGGLLQYF
NA,TRBJ1-5,TRBV7-8,NA,TGTGCCAGCAGCTCCGGGCCCCAGACAAAGGCCCAGCATTTT,CASSSGPQTKAQHF
TRBD1,TRBJ1-5,TRBV2,NA,TGTGCCAGCATCCCCGACACGATACACAGGGACAGGGGTGTAGAACTTCTACGGGATCAGCCCCAGCATTTT,CASIPDTIHRDRGVELLRDQPQHF
NA,TRBJ2-7,TRBV15,few,TGTGCCACCAGCAGGGACAACCCCTACGAGCAGTACTTC,CATSRDNPYEQYF
TRBD1,TRBJ2-7,TRBV19,NA,TGTGCCAGTAGTATCACAGGGGGCCCCTACGAGCAGTACTTC,CASSITGGPYEQYF
TRBD2,TRBJ2-3,TRBV7-2,NA,TGTGCCAGCAGCTTAGAGGGAGGGCCCACAGATACGCAGTATTTT,CASSLEGGPTDTQYF
NA,TRBJ1-2,TRBV6-1,NA,TGTGCCAGCAGTGAGAGCGTTAACTATGGCTACACCTTC,CASSESVNYGYTF
NA,TRBJ1-1,TRBV28,NA,TGTGCCAGCAGTTTGGTCGCAGGGAACACTGAAGCTTTCTTT,CASSLVAGNTEAFF